The entry that follows covers one TCR beta chain sequence. This clone's antigen is unknown. No base quality information exists; no much larger clone differs at one position. The sample comes from a study of T cell repertoires in cytomegalovirus infection (dated by TCRdb to about 2019). With regard to the full study: Donor HLA type was relevant to the analysis, because carriage of CMV infection together with the matching HLA type was indicated by public TCR beta signatures.

Sequencing was performed on an Illumina HiSeq 1500. TCRdb handled the public reads itself, with Q25 trimming in fastp and clone calling in MiXCR, and kept productive beta chains. Each entry merges the rows of one CDR3 protein and shows their most common DNA and genes. This sample lists about 450,000 distinct CDR3 sequences; approximately 31% were detected once. Around 15% of the sample comes from the top ten. What the research found in general, with its limitations: The ex vivo response was dominated by HLA-C-restricted CMV-specific TCR beta clonotypes, and the single most frequent clonotype in two of eight donors was supplied by these HLA-C-restricted clonotypes. In both this cohort and an independent roughly 360-donor cohort, the cumulative frequency of public TCR beta family members distinguished carriers of CMV infection plus the relevant HLA type.

CDR1 and CDR2, looked up from the germline V gene, are MNHEY and SVGEGT. The V end gives up 5 bases and the J end 5 bases, leaving 9 bases in the junction not matched to a gene. Including cysteine and phenylalanine, the CDR3 has 16 amino acids. Only the CDR3 portion is preserved as DNA: 48 bases, with reading frame beginning at the first base. Here the chain combines TRBV6-2 or TRBV6-3 and TRBJ2-5, with 12 junctional bases fitting TRBD2. Sequencing was done on a sample of PBMCs. The receptor was derived from a human donor in good health (CMV status not recorded). Some clones in this sample may be carry-over from other donors' samples. The CDR3 loop reads CASSPGLAGRLETQYF. The DNA sequence follows: TGTGCCAGCAGTCCCGGACTAGCGGGGAGGCTGGAGACCCAGTACTTC.